These 18 T cell receptor beta chains originate from one sample sequenced in a study of monozygotic twins with inflammatory bowel disease. TCRdb re-called the 5' RACE reads, yielding one record per CDR3 amino acid sequence without DNA. Here the sample table reports hundreds of thousands of distinct CDR3 sequences. Source material: blood. These receptors all come from a human donor with ulcerative colitis or Crohn's disease, or a healthy co-twin of an affected twin (not recorded which).

The rearrangement uses TRBV15 and TRBJ2-2. The germline V gene encodes CDR1 LNHNV and CDR2 YYDKDF (reference sequence). This CDR3 has 14 residues. CDR3 region: CATSSPTVTGELFF.

This chain joins TRBV19 and TRBJ2-7; absent DNA, TCRdb's TRBD2 call cannot be checked. The CDR3 spans 14 residues. The germline V gene has CDR1 LNHDA and CDR2 SQIVND (reference sequence). The CDR3 reads CASSTSSGVREQYF.

The V gene is TRBV5-6, the J gene TRBJ1-1. CDR3 length: 12 amino acids. The V gene's germline CDR1 is SGHDT and CDR2 YYEEEE. CDR3 protein: CASSFVSTEAFF.

The chain employs TRBV28 and TRBJ2-2; TCRdb picks TRBD2, but there is no DNA to check that call. The CDR3 sequence is 13 residues long. CDR1 and CDR2 from the germline V gene are MDHEN and SYDVKM. The CDR3 sequence: CASSRGLAGELFF. The variable domain in full, with the rest retrieved from reference TRBV28 and TRBJ2-2, is DVKVTQSSRYLVKRTGEKVFLECVQDMDHENMFWYRQDPGLGLRLIYFSYDVKMKEKGDIPEGYSVSREKKERFSLILESASTNQTSMYLCASSRGLAGELFFGEGSRLTVL.

The genes are TRBV5-1 and TRBJ1-1. The CDR3 is made up of 14 amino acids. In germline, CDR1 is SGHRS, CDR2 YFSETQ. The CDR3 sequence is CASVVDSKGTEAFF.

The gene calls are TRBV7-3 and TRBJ2-2; the D call from TCRdb, TRBD2, cannot be confirmed without DNA. The CDR3 is 16 amino acids. Germline CDR1 reads SGHTA; CDR2 reads FQGTGA. The CDR3 loop reads CASSLIGGSGHGELFF.

The rearrangement joins TRBV5-1 to TRBJ2-1; the D call from TCRdb, TRBD2, cannot be confirmed without DNA. Germline V gene sequence: CDR1 SGHRS, CDR2 YFSETQ. The length of the CDR3 is 16 residues. The CDR3 region is CASSRTSGGPGDEQFF.

This sequence joins TRBV7-2 and TRBJ1-2. This CDR3 has 11 amino acids. CDR1 is SGHTA and CDR2 is FQGNSA in the germline V gene. The chain's CDR3 is CAIGRRWGYTF.

This sequence joins TRBV12-3 or TRBV12-4 and TRBJ2-1; TCRdb's D gene call, TRBD2, goes unchecked for lack of DNA. CDR3 length: 17 residues. CDR3 in amino acids: CASSLSLAGGRHNEQFF.

This sequence joins TRBV5-4 and TRBJ1-2; TCRdb returns TRBD1, unconfirmable since there is no DNA. Germline V gene lookup returns CDR1 SGHNT and CDR2 YYREEE (reference sequence). This CDR3 has 13 amino acids. The CDR3 region is CASSLGVGVGYTF.

This sequence joins TRBV30 and TRBJ2-7; the TCRdb D gene call, TRBD2, has no DNA to confirm it. The germline V gene has CDR1 GTSNPN and CDR2 SVGIG (reference sequence). The CDR3 is 13 residues long. CDR3 loop: CAWSASGANEQYF.

J is TRBJ2-1 and V is TRBV7-9; TCRdb calls TRBD2, which cannot be checked without DNA. CDR1 and CDR2 from the germline V gene are SEHNR and FQNEAQ (reference sequence). The CDR3 runs 16 residues. The CDR3 spells CASSSSGSPSYNEQFF.

This chain links TRBV5-1 with TRBJ1-1; the D call from TCRdb, TRBD1, cannot be confirmed without DNA. The CDR3 runs 17 residues. CDR1 is SGHRS, CDR2 YFSETQ, per germline. Here the CDR3 reads CASSSQPGQGMYTEAFF. Drawing the rest from reference TRBV5-1 and TRBJ1-1, the complete variable domain is KAGVTQTPRYLIKTRGQQVTLSCSPISGHRSVSWYQQTPGQGLQFLFEYFSETQRNKGNFPGRFSGRQFSNSRSEMNVSTLELGDSALYLCASSSQPGQGMYTEAFFGQGTRLTVV.

The genes are TRBV19 and TRBJ2-2; TCRdb returns TRBD2, unconfirmable since there is no DNA. The CDR3 runs 14 residues. CDR1 LNHDA and CDR2 SQIVND come from the germline V gene (reference sequence). CDR3 in amino acids: CASSIVAGTGELFF.

CDR3 residues: CASSQDRVGNQPQHF. J is TRBJ1-5 and V is TRBV4-2; there is no DNA to check the TCRdb D call of TRBD1. This CDR3 comprises 15 residues. Germline V gives CDR1 LGHNA, CDR2 YNFKEQ.

This chain links TRBV7-9 with TRBJ1-2; the D call of TRBD1 rests on TCRdb alone, since no DNA is present to check it. Per germline, CDR1 SEHNR and CDR2 FQNEAQ (reference sequence). This CDR3 region has 14 residues. CDR3 amino acids: CASTTVGGDYGYTF.

The CDR3: CASSSPQGGEKLFF. The chain is built from TRBV7-2 and TRBJ1-4; the TRBD1 assignment by TCRdb is unverifiable without DNA. In germline, CDR1 is SGHTA, CDR2 FQGNSA. The CDR3 runs 14 residues.

The V call is TRBV7-8, the J call TRBJ2-7. CDR1 is SGHVS, CDR2 FQNEAQ, per germline. There are 14 residues in the CDR3. This CDR3 reads CASSLNEVSYEQYF. Variable domain in full (rest from reference TRBV7-8 and TRBJ2-7): GAGVSQSPRYKVAKRGQDVALRCDPISGHVSLFWYQQALGQGPEFLTYFQNEAQLDKSGLPSDRFFAERPEGSVSTLKIQRTQQEDSAVYLCASSLNEVSYEQYFGPGTRLTVT.